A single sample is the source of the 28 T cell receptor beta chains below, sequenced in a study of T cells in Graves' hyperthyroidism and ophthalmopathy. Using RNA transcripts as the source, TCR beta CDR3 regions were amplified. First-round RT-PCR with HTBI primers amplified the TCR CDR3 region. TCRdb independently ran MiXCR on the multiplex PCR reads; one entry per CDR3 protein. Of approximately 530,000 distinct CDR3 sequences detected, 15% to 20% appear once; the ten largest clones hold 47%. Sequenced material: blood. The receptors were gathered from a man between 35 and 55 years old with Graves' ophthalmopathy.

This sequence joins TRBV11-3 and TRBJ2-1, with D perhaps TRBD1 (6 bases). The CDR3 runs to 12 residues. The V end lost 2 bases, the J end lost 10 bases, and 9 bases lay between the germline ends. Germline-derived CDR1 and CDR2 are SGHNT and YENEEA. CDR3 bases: TGTGCCAGCAGCTTATACACAGGGGAGCAGTTCTTC. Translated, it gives CASSLYTGEQFF.

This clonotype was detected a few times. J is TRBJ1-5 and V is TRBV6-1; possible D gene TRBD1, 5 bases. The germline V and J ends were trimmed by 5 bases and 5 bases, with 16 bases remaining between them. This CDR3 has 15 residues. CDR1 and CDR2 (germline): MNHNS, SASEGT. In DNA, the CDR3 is TGTGCCAGCAGTCCGACCGGGGGAAACTATCAGCCCCAGCATTTT. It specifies CASSPTGGNYQPQHF.

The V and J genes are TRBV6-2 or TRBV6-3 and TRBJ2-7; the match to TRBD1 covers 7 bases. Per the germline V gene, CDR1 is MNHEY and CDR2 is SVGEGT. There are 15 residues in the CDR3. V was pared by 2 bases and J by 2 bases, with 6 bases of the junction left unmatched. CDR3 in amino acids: CASSYNPQGAYEQYF. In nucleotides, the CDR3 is TGTGCCAGCAGTTACAATCCCCAGGGGGCCTACGAGCAGTACTTC.

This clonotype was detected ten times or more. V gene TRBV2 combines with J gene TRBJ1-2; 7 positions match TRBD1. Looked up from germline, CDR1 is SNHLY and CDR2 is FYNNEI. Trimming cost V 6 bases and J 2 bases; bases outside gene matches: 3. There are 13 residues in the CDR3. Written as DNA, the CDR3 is TGTGCCAGCAGCGCGACAGGGAACTATGGCTACACCTTC. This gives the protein CASSATGNYGYTF.

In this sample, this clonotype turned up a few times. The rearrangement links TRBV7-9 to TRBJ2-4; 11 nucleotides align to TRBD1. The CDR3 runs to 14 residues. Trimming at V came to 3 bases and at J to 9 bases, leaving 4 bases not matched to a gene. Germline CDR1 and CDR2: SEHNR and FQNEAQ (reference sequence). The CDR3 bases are TGTGCCAGCAGCTTGGGACAGGGGGTGCGCATTCAGTACTTC. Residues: CASSLGQGVRIQYF.

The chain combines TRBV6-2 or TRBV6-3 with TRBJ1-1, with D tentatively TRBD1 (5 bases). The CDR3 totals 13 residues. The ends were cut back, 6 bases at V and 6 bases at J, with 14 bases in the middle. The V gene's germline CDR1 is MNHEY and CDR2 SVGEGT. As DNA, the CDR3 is TGTGCCAGCAGGCAGGGAGGGGAACCTGAAGCTTTCTTT. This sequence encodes CASRQGGEPEAFF.

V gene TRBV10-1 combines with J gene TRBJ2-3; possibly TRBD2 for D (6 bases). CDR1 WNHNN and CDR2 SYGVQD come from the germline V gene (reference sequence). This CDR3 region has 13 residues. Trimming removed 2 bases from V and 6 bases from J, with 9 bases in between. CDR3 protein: CASSETSRDTQYF. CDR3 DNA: TGCGCCAGCAGTGAGACTAGCAGGGATACGCAGTATTTT.

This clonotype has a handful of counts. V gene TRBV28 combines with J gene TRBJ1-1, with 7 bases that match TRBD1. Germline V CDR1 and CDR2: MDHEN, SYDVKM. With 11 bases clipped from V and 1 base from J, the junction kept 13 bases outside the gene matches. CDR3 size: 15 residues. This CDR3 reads CAGRQGGGRNTEAFF. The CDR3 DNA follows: TGTGCCGGGAGACAGGGCGGGGGGAGGAACACTGAAGCTTTCTTT.

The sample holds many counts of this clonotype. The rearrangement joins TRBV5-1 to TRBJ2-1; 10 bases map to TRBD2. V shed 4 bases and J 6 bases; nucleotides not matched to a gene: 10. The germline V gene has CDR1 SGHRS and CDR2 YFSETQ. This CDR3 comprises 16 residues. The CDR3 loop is CASSPPGLAAINEQFF. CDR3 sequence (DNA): TGCGCCAGCAGCCCCCCCGGACTAGCGGCGATCAATGAGCAGTTCTTC.

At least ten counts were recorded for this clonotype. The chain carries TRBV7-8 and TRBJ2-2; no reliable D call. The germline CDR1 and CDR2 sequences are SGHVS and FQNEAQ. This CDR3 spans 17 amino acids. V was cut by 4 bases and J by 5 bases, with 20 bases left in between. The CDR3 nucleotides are TGTGCCAGCAGCTCACAGTCCCGGGTTGGAATAACCGGGGAGCTGTTTTTT. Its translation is CASSSQSRVGITGELFF.

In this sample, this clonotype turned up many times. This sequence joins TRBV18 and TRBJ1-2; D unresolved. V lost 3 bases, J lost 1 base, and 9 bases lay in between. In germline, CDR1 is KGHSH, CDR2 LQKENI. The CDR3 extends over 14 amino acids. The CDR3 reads CASSPLERNYGYTF. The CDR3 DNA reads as TGTGCCAGCTCACCCTTGGAGCGTAACTATGGCTACACCTTC.

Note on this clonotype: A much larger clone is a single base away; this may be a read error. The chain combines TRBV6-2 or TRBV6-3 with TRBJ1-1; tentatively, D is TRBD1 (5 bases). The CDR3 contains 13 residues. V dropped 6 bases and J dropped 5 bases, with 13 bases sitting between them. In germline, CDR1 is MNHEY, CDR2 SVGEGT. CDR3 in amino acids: CASRPTGTTEAFF. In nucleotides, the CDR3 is TGTGCCAGCAGACCCACAGGCACGACTGAAGCTTTCTTT.

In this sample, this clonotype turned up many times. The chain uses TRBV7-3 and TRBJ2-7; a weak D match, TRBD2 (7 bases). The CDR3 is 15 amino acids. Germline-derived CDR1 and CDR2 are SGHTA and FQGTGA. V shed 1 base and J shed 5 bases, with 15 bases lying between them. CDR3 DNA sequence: TGTGCCAGCAGCTTAATAGGAGGGGGGGCCCACGAGCAGTACTTC. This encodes CASSLIGGGAHEQYF.

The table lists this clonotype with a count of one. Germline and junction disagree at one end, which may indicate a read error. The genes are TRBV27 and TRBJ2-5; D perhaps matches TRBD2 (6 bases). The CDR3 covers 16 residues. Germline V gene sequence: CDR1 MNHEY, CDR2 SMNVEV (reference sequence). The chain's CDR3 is CASSSLKAGNQETQCF. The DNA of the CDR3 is TGTGCCAGCAGTTCCCTGAAAGCGGGTAACCAAGAGACCCAGTGCTTC.

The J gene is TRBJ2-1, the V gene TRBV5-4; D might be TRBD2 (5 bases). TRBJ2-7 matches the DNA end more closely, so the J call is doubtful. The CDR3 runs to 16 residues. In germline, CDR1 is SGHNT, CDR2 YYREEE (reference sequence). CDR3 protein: CASSDRRAGGYNEQYF. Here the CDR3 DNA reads TGTGCCAGCTCGGACCGCCGGGCGGGTGGCTACAATGAGCAGTACTTC.

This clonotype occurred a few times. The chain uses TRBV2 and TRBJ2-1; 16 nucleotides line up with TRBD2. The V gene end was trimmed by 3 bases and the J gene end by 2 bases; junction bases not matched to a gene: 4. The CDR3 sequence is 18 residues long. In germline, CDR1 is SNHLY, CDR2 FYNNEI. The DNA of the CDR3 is TGTGCCAGCAGTGAGGGGACTAGCGGGGGGGCGGCCTACAATGAGCAGTTCTTC. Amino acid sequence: CASSEGTSGGAAYNEQFF.

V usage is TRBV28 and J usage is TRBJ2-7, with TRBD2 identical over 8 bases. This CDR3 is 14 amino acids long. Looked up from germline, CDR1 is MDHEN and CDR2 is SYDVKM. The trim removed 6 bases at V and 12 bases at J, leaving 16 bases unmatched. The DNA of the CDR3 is TGTGCCAGCAGGGTTAGCGGGAACGCCCACAAGCTGTACTTC. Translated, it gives CASRVSGNAHKLYF. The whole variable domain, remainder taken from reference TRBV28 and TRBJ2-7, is DVKVTQSSRYLVKRTGEKVFLECVQDMDHENMFWYRQDPGLGLRLIYFSYDVKMKEKGDIPEGYSVSREKKERFSLILESASTNQTSMYLCASRVSGNAHKLYFGPGTRLTVT.

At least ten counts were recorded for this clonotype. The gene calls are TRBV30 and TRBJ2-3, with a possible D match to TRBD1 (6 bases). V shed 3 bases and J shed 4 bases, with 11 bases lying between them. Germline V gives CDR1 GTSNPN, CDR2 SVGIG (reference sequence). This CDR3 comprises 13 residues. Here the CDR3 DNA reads TGTGCCTGGAGGACCCCAGGGGCAGATACGCAGTATTTT. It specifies CAWRTPGADTQYF.

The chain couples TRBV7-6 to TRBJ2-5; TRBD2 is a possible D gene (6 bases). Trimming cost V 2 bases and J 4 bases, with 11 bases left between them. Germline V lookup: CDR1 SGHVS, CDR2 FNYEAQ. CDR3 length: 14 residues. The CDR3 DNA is TGTGCCAGCAGCTTACGGGGGTCGTCAGAGACCCAGTACTTC. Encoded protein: CASSLRGSSETQYF.

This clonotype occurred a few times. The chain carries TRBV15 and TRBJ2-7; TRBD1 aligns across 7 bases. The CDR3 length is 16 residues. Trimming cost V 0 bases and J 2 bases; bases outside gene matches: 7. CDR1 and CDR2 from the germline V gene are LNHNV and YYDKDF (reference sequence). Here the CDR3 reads CATSRDIRGPTYEQYF. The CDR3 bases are TGTGCCACCAGCAGAGATATAAGGGGGCCCACCTACGAGCAGTACTTC.

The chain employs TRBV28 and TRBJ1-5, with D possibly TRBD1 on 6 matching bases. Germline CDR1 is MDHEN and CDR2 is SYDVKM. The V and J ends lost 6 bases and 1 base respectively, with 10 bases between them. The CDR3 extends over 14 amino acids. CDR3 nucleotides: TGTGCCAGCAGGGCCACAGGGAGCAATCAGCCCCAGCATTTT. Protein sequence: CASRATGSNQPQHF.

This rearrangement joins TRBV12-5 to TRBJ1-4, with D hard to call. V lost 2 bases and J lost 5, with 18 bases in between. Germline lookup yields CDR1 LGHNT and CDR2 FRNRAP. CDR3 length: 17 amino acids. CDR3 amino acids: CASGLRAARTPNEKLFF. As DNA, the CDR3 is TGTGCTAGTGGTTTGCGGGCTGCCCGGACTCCAAATGAAAAACTGTTTTTT. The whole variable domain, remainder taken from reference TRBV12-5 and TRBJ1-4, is DARVTQTPRHKVTEMGQEVTMRCQPILGHNTVFWYRQTMMQGLELLAYFRNRAPLDDSGMPKDRFSAEMPDATLATLKIQPSEPRDSAVYFCASGLRAARTPNEKLFFGSGTQLSVL.

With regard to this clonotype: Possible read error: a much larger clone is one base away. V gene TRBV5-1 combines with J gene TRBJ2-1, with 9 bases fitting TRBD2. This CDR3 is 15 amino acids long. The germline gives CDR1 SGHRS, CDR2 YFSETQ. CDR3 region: CASSRSSGIYNGQFF. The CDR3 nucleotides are TGCGCCAGCAGCCGGTCTAGCGGGATTTACAATGGGCAGTTCTTC.

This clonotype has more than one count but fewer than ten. The CDR3 DNA follows: TGTGCCATCGGGGGGACGGACACAGATACGCAGTATTTT. Residues: CAIGGTDTDTQYF. J is TRBJ2-3 and V is TRBV10-3; weak D call: TRBD2 (6 bases). V was trimmed by 8 bases and J by 2 bases, leaving 11 bases between them. The CDR3 has 13 amino acids. The germline gives CDR1 ENHRY, CDR2 SYGVKD.

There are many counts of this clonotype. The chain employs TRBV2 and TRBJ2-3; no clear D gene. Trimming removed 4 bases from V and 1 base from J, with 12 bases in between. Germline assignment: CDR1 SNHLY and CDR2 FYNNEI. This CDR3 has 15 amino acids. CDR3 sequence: CASSVESFGTDTQYF. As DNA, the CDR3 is TGTGCCAGCAGTGTTGAGTCCTTCGGCACAGATACGCAGTATTTT.

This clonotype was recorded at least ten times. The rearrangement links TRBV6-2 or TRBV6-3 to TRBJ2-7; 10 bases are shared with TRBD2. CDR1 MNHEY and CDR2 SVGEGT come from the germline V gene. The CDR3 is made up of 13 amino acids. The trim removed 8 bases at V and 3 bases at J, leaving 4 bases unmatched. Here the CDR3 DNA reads TGTGCCAGCTACGGGACTAGCGACTACGAGCAGTACTTC. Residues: CASYGTSDYEQYF.

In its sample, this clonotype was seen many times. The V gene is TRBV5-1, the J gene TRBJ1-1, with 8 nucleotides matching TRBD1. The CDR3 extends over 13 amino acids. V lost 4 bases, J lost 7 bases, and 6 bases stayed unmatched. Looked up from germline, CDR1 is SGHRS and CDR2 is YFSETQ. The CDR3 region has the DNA TGCGCCAGCAGCGGCGGGACAGGCAATGAAGCTTTCTTT. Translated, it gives CASSGGTGNEAFF.

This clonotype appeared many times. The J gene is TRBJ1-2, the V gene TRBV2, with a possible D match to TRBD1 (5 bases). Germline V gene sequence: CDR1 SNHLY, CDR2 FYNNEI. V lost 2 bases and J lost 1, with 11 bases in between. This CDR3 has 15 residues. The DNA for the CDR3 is TGTGCCAGCAGTGAACGGGCAGGGCGTAACTATGGCTACACCTTC. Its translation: CASSERAGRNYGYTF.